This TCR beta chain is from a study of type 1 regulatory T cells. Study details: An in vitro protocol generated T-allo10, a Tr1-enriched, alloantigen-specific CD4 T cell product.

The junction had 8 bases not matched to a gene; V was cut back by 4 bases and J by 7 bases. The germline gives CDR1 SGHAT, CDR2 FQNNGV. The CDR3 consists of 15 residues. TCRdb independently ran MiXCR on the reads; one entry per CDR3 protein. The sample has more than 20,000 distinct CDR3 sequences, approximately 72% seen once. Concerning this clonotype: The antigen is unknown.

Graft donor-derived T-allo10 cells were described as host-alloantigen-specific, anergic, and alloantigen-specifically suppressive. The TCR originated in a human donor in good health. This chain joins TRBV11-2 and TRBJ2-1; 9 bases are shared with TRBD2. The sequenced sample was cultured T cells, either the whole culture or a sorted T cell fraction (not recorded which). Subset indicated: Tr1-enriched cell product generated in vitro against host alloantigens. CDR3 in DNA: TGTGCCAGCAGCTCTCCCGCGGGGGGGAGGAATGAGCAGTTCTTC. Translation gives CASSSPAGGRNEQFF.